The source of this T cell receptor beta chain is a study of cytomegalovirus exposure and HLA in healthy donors. Study-level background: In a later analysis, it was reported that the roughly 120 validation repertoires had been produced on the same platform as the 690 or so repertoires belonging to the first cohort.

Among the roughly 120 subjects of the validation cohort, separate from the roughly 700-subject first cohort, were the donors. The protocol was immunoSEQ multiplex PCR, while the TCRdb copy is restricted to in-frame clones and leaves out a portion. The sample holds 130,000 or so clones, under 90% seen once. Trimming stripped 1 base from V and 1 base from J, with 7 bases between. The length of the CDR3 is 14 residues. Germline V gives CDR1 MDHEN, CDR2 SYDVKM. Regarding the study as a whole: Later, an analysis found that TCR clusters from the first cohort tended to co-occur in the 90 to 150 validation repertoires. CMV antigen specificity of a few CMV-associated chains was confirmed in vitro.

Points on this clone: Antigen unknown.

The chain employs TRBV28 and TRBJ1-2; D remains unclear. Specimen: PBMCs. The source of this sequence is a man between 25 and 39 years old in good health and CMV-seronegative. CDR3 coding DNA: TGTGCCAGCAGTTTATACACACGTAACTATGGCTACACCTTC. Encoded protein: CASSLYTRNYGYTF.